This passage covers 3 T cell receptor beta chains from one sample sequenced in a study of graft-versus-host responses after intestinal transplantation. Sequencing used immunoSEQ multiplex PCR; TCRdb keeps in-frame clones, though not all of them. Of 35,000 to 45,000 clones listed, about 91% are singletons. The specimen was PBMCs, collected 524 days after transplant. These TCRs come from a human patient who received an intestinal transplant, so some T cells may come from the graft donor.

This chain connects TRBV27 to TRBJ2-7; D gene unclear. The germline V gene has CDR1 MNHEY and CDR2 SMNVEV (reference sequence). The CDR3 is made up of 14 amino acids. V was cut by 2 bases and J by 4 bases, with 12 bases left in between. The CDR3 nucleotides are TGTGCCAGCAGTTTACTAGGGTCCGGGTACGAGCAGTACTTC. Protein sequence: CASSLLGSGYEQYF.

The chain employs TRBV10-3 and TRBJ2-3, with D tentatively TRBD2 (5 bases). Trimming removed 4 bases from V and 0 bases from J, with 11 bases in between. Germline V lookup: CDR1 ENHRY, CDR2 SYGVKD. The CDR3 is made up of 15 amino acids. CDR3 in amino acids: CAISVRSASTDTQYF. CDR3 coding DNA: TGTGCCATCAGTGTACGTAGCGCCAGCACAGATACGCAGTATTTT.

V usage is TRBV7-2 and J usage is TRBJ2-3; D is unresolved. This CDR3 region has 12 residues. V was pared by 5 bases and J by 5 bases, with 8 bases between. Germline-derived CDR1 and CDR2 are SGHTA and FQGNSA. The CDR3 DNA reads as TGTGCCAGCAGCCCCCGACAAGATACGCAGTATTTT. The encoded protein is CASSPRQDTQYF.